This TCR beta chain was identified in a study of spatial heterogeneity in lung cancer. Study-level information: A T cell module score from matched bulk RNA-seq correlated strongly with TCR transcript counts in tumor regions. TCR and UMI combinations that were unique each appeared, on average, more than ten times in raw reads.

Overall study results and limits: Higher tumor mutation counts went along with higher counts of expanded intratumoral alpha and beta TCRs.

Germline CDR1 is SGHDN and CDR2 is FVKESK. Deletions cut 2 bases from V and 3 bases from J, with 7 bases between. This CDR3 is 13 amino acids long. On each TCR cDNA molecule, a unique molecular identifier was present. TCRdb re-called the 5' RACE reads through MiXCR, storing one row per CDR3 protein. Of 2,000 to 3,000 distinct CDR3 sequences listed, roughly 13% are singletons. Within the sample, this clonotype is medium-sized. Its antigen is still unknown. Time point here: sample taken at primary tumor resection. Unsorted whole RNA from tumor, nontumor lung or frozen PBMC underwent sequencing. This rearrangement joins TRBV14 to TRBJ2-5; D remains ambiguous. The sequencing used lung tumor tissue, collected at surgery. This TCR was sampled from a male donor with early-stage non-small cell lung cancer. As DNA, the CDR3 is TGTGCCAGCAGCCAACTGGACGAAGAGACCCAGTACTTC. Translating it yields CASSQLDEETQYF.